This entry lists 17 T cell receptor beta chains sequenced from one sample in a study of T-cell reconstitution after alpha-beta-depleted transplantation in children. TCRbeta library preparation incorporated unique molecular identifiers. One entry per CDR3 protein results from TCRdb running MiXCR on the PCR reads. Of around 380,000 distinct CDR3 sequences listed, about a tenth are singletons. Sequenced here: PBMCs from the stem cell graft donor, sampled from the stem cell graft. The receptors shown here come from a human donor who donated a stem cell graft to a child with acute myeloid leukemia.

This chain uses TRBV12-5 with TRBJ2-1; 8 bases align to TRBD2. Germline assignment: CDR1 LGHNT and CDR2 FRNRAP. The CDR3 is 13 amino acids. V shed 3 bases, J shed 10 bases, and the junction held 5 bases outside the gene matches. This chain's CDR3 is CASGFGGLGEQFF. The CDR3 DNA reads as TGTGCTAGTGGTTTTGGGGGACTAGGGGAGCAGTTCTTC.

The sample holds many counts of this clonotype. The J gene is TRBJ2-1, the V gene TRBV5-1, with TRBD2 matching over 10 bases. V lost 0 bases and J lost 7; bases outside the gene matches: 13. The CDR3 is made up of 18 amino acids. The germline gives CDR1 SGHRS, CDR2 YFSETQ. This CDR3 reads CASSLASLGAGGTNEQFF. For the CDR3, the DNA is TGCGCCAGCAGCTTGGCAAGTCTGGGAGCGGGAGGGACTAATGAGCAGTTCTTC.

This clonotype appeared many times. J is TRBJ2-7 and V is TRBV3-1; D ambiguous. Germline lookup yields CDR1 LGHDT and CDR2 YNNKEL (reference sequence). The V gene lost 1 base and the J gene lost 3 bases, with 4 bases spanning the gap. The CDR3 is made up of 12 amino acids. CDR3 DNA sequence: TGTGCCAGCAGCCAAGGGATCTACGAGCAGTACTTC. Translated, it gives CASSQGIYEQYF.

The chain links TRBV20-1 to TRBJ2-6; perhaps D is TRBD1 or TRBD2 (5 bases each). In germline, CDR1 is DFQATT, CDR2 SNEGSKA (reference sequence). This CDR3 has 14 residues. The V end lost 3 bases, the J end lost 4 bases, and 10 bases lay between the germline ends. As DNA, the CDR3 is TGCAGTGCTAGTGAGGGGCCCGGGGCCAACGTCCTGACTTTC. This gives the protein CSASEGPGANVLTF.

This clonotype was observed at least ten times. The rearrangement joins TRBV6-5 to TRBJ2-5; D gene ambiguous. The germline V gene encodes CDR1 MNHEY and CDR2 SVGAGI. V shed 7 bases and J shed 5 bases, with 11 bases lying between them. The CDR3 extends over 12 amino acids. In DNA, the CDR3 is TGTGCCAGCACGGGCACCGGGGAGACCCAGTACTTC. It encodes CASTGTGETQYF.

This clonotype was observed many times. The genes are TRBV5-1 and TRBJ1-1; D is possibly TRBD1 (5 bases). The germline CDR1 and CDR2 sequences are SGHRS and YFSETQ. CDR3 length: 14 amino acids. Trimming took off 2 bases at V and 3 bases at J, with 11 bases between the two ends. Here the CDR3 reads CASSFRVGDTEAFF. In DNA form, the CDR3 reads TGCGCCAGCAGCTTTCGGGTGGGGGACACTGAAGCTTTCTTT.

This clonotype was recorded many times. V usage is TRBV20-1 and J usage is TRBJ2-1, with D hard to call. The CDR3 extends over 14 amino acids. From germline, CDR1 is DFQATT and CDR2 SNEGSKA (reference sequence). V lost 4 bases to trimming and J lost 4 bases, with 14 bases between them. The CDR3 loop reads CSAIRQSLYNEQFF. CDR3 sequence (DNA): TGCAGTGCTATCCGCCAAAGCCTGTACAATGAGCAGTTCTTC.

The V and J genes are TRBV7-9 and TRBJ1-1, with no clear D. The CDR3 is 12 residues long. Germline CDR1 is SEHNR and CDR2 is FQNEAQ (reference sequence). The V and J ends lost 5 bases and 6 bases respectively, with 10 bases between them. The CDR3 coding sequence is TGTGCCAGCAGCCCTGGAGGACCTGAAGCTTTCTTT. Protein sequence: CASSPGGPEAFF.

This chain connects TRBV18 to TRBJ2-2; D gene ambiguous. This CDR3 region has 13 residues. Trimming pared 5 bases from V and 6 bases from J, leaving 10 bases between. Germline V CDR1 and CDR2: KGHSH, LQKENI. The CDR3: CASSKDDSGELFF. The CDR3 region has the DNA TGTGCCAGCTCAAAAGACGACTCCGGGGAGCTGTTTTTT.

This clonotype was detected ten times or more. The chain combines TRBV4-2 with TRBJ1-1; TRBD1 matches 9 bases. The V gene's germline CDR1 is LGHNA and CDR2 YNFKEQ. This CDR3 spans 14 amino acids. Trimming cost V 0 bases and J 4 bases; bases outside gene matches: 0. DNA of the CDR3: TGTGCCAGCAGCCAAGAACAGGGGGCCACTGAAGCTTTCTTT. Protein sequence: CASSQEQGATEAFF.

This clonotype was picked up a small number of times. The chain joins TRBV4-1 to TRBJ1-3; weak D call: TRBD1 (5 bases). CDR3 length: 15 amino acids. Germline V gene sequence: CDR1 MGHRA, CDR2 YSYEKL. With 4 bases removed from V and 0 bases from J, the gap between germline ends came to 10 bases. DNA of the CDR3: TGCGCCAGCAGCCCGCGACAGAGCTCTGGAAACACCATATATTTT. Translation: CASSPRQSSGNTIYF.

The V gene is TRBV4-1, the J gene TRBJ2-7; perhaps D is TRBD1 or TRBD2 (5 bases each). Germline assignment: CDR1 MGHRA and CDR2 YSYEKL. Trimming took 1 base from V and 3 from J, leaving 10 bases between them. CDR3 length: 14 amino acids. The CDR3 sequence is CASSQGDAFYEQYF. The CDR3 DNA reads TGCGCCAGCAGCCAAGGGGACGCATTCTACGAGCAGTACTTC.

The sample holds many counts of this clonotype. This chain links TRBV20-1 with TRBJ2-7; TRBD1 matches at 11 bases. Losses at the gene ends were 6 bases for V and 4 bases for J; bases not matched to a gene: 5. The CDR3 runs 13 residues. Germline CDR1 and CDR2: DFQATT and SNEGSKA (reference sequence). The CDR3 reads CSAEDRGQYEQYF. CDR3 DNA sequence: TGCAGTGCGGAGGACAGGGGGCAGTACGAGCAGTACTTC.

This clonotype was recorded a few times. This chain links TRBV6-1 with TRBJ2-2, with TRBD1 as a possible D gene (5 bases). Germline values: CDR1 MNHNS, CDR2 SASEGT. The V end lost 9 bases, the J end lost 1 base, and 9 bases lay between the germline ends. CDR3 length equals 13 residues. The CDR3 DNA reads TGTGCCAGTACAGGACAGAACACCGGGGAGCTGTTTTTT. This encodes CASTGQNTGELFF.

This clonotype was detected only a few times. J is TRBJ2-3 and V is TRBV11-2; 8 nucleotides agree with TRBD2. CDR1 SGHAT and CDR2 FQNNGV come from the germline V gene. V gave up 1 base and J gave up 0 bases; unmatched junction bases: 12. The CDR3 totals 19 residues. CDR3 protein: CASSLVGGSGAPSTDTQYF. The CDR3 DNA reads as TGTGCCAGCAGCTTAGTAGGGGGTAGCGGGGCCCCTAGCACAGATACGCAGTATTTT.

This clonotype has just a few counts. The V and J genes are TRBV15 and TRBJ1-6; D uncertain. The CDR3 loop spans 13 amino acids. V dropped 8 bases and J dropped 8 bases, with 13 bases sitting between them. In germline, CDR1 is LNHNV, CDR2 YYDKDF (reference sequence). CDR3 nucleotide sequence: TGTGCCACCTCACCGCTGACGGATTCACCCCTCCACTTT. This codes for CATSPLTDSPLHF. Drawing the rest from reference TRBV15 and TRBJ1-6, the complete variable domain is DAMVIQNPRYQVTQFGKPVTLSCSQTLNHNVMYWYQQKSSQAPKLLFHYYDKDFNNEADTPDNFQSRRPNTSFCFLDIRSPGLGDTAMYLCATSPLTDSPLHFGNGTRLTVT.

In this sample, this clonotype turned up a few times. The rearrangement links TRBV27 to TRBJ2-3, with D tentatively TRBD1 or TRBD2 (5 bases each). The CDR3 spans 13 residues. The V end was cut by 6 bases, the J end by 8 bases, with 15 bases between. Germline values: CDR1 MNHEY, CDR2 SMNVEV (reference sequence). CDR3 protein: CASRPRGIITQYF. The DNA for the CDR3 is TGTGCCAGCAGACCGAGGGGAATTATTACGCAGTATTTT.